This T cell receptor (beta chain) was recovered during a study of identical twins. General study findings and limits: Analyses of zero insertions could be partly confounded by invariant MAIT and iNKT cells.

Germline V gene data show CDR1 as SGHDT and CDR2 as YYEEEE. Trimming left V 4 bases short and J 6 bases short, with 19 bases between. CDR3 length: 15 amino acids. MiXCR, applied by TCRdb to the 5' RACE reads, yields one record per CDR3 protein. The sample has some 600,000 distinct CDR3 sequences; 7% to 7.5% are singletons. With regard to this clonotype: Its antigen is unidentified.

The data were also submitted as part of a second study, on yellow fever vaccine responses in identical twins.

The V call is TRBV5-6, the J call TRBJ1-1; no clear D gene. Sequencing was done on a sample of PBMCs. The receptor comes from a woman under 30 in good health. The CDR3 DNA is TGTGCCAGCAGCGATGGTGGCTACCTAGGCGCTGAAGCTTTCTTT. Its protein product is CASSDGGYLGAEAFF.